These T cell receptor beta chains were read from a single sample in a study of cytomegalovirus exposure and HLA in healthy donors. Sequenced by immunoSEQ multiplex PCR; TCRdb stores in-frame clones only, minus some. The table records 150,000 to 200,000 clones, over 75% of them present only once. The sample comprised PBMCs. The receptor set was obtained from a female donor in good health and CMV-seronegative. CDR3s include the opening cysteine and the closing phenylalanine or tryptophan. The D gene is left open where the match is weak. The size field is filled for only some rows; it gives once, few, many or a size class.

CASSLYPPDQPQHF	TGTGCCAGCAGCTTGTATCCTCCCGATCAGCCCCAGCATTTT	NA	TRBJ1-5	TRBV5-5	NA
CASSRMGRDNSPLHF	TGTGCCAGCAGCCGCATGGGGAGGGATAATTCACCCCTCCACTTT	NA	TRBJ1-6	TRBV7-8	NA
CASSSRDRGRRGQFF	TGTGCCAGCAGCTCCCGGGACAGGGGGCGCCGAGGGCAGTTCTTC	TRBD1	TRBJ2-1	TRBV7-7	NA
CASSFTGGGGFSPLHF	TGTGCCAGCAGCTTTACGGGGGGGGGCGGTTTTTCACCCCTCCACTTT	NA	TRBJ1-6	TRBV11-2	NA
CASSSSGEGTGYTF	NA	NA	TRBJ1-2	TRBV28	NA
CASSPRTSGAMDTQYF	TGCGCCAGCAGTCCTCGGACTAGCGGGGCGATGGATACGCAGTATTTT	TRBD2	TRBJ2-3	TRBV5-1	NA
CASSQYTSAGVGSPLHF	TGCGCCAGCAGCCAATACACTTCGGCAGGCGTCGGTTCACCCCTCCACTTT	NA	TRBJ1-6	TRBV4-1	once
CASRPTSGQETQYF	TGTGCCAGCAGGCCGACTAGCGGGCAAGAGACCCAGTACTTC	TRBD2	TRBJ2-5	TRBV27	NA
CASSLAGNTEAFF	TGTGCCAGCAGCTTAGCGGGGAACACTGAAGCTTTCTTT	NA	TRBJ1-1	TRBV11-2	few
CASSPQGDYGYTF	TGTGCCAGCTCACCACAGGGGGACTATGGCTACACCTTC	NA	TRBJ1-2	TRBV18	NA
CAISASGQGNQPQHF	TGTGCCATCAGTGCCTCGGGACAGGGGAACCAGCCCCAGCATTTT	TRBD1	TRBJ1-5	TRBV10-3	NA
CASSLEQGEGKLFF	TGTGCCAGCAGCTTGGAACAGGGTGAGGGAAAACTGTTTTTT	NA	TRBJ1-4	TRBV5-4	once
CASSQWTGGFGNTIYF	TGCGCCAGCAGCCAATGGACAGGGGGATTCGGAAACACCATATATTTT	TRBD1	TRBJ1-3	TRBV4-3	NA
CASSPILGRADSPLHF	TGTGCCAGCAGCCCAATTTTGGGGAGGGCCGACTCACCCCTCCACTTT	NA	TRBJ1-6	TRBV28	NA
CASSLTGFTDTQYF	TGTGCCAGCAGTTTAACAGGGTTCACAGATACGCAGTATTTT	NA	TRBJ2-3	TRBV28	NA
CASSLGGVRGLSPPRTQYF	TGTGCCAGCAGCTTGGGGGGGGTAAGGGGTCTCTCCCCTCCCCGTACGCAGTATTTT	NA	TRBJ2-3	TRBV5-6	NA
CASVGGTSGSNEQFF	TGCGCCAGCGTCGGCGGGACTAGCGGGAGCAATGAGCAGTTCTTC	TRBD2	TRBJ2-1	TRBV10-2	NA
CASSDSTPHKGPEQFF	TGTGCCAGCAGTGACTCGACTCCTCACAAAGGCCCTGAGCAGTTCTTC	NA	TRBJ2-1	TRBV6-4	NA
CASSQGAETQYF	TGTGCCAGTAGTCAGGGCGCAGAGACCCAGTACTTC	NA	TRBJ2-5	TRBV11-2	NA
CASSLTEGTYYEQYF	TGTGCCAGCAGCTTGACGGAGGGAACCTATTACGAGCAGTACTTC	NA	TRBJ2-7	TRBV5-7	once
CASSEAGGTGSRETQYF	TGTGCCAGCAGTGAAGCGGGAGGGACAGGGAGTAGGGAGACCCAGTACTTC	TRBD1	TRBJ2-5	TRBV6-1	NA
CASSVIPGTSGSIQYF	TGTGCCAGCAGCGTCATCCCCGGGACTAGCGGGAGCATTCAGTACTTC	TRBD2	TRBJ2-4	TRBV9	NA
CASAQGQSQETQYF	TGTGCCAGCGCTCAGGGACAGAGCCAAGAGACCCAGTACTTC	TRBD1	TRBJ2-5	TRBV6-1	few
CASGLVRGLSPSYEQYF	TGTGCTAGTGGTTTGGTAAGGGGTTTATCGCCCTCCTACGAGCAGTACTTC	NA	TRBJ2-7	TRBV12-5	NA
CASSLDLKETQYF	TGCGCCAGCAGCTTGGACTTGAAAGAGACCCAGTACTTC	NA	TRBJ2-5	TRBV5-1	NA
CASSFSAGVAYNEQFF	TGTGCCAGCAGCTTTAGTGCGGGAGTCGCCTACAATGAGCAGTTCTTC	TRBD2	TRBJ2-1	TRBV7-2	NA
CASSVEGGRPNTGELFF	TGTGCCAGCAGCGTAGAAGGGGGACGGCCGAACACCGGGGAGCTGTTTTTT	NA	TRBJ2-2	TRBV9	NA
CASSLGSGGGQETQYF	TGTGCCAGCAGTTTGGGGAGCGGGGGAGGCCAAGAGACCCAGTACTTC	TRBD2	TRBJ2-5	TRBV28	NA
CASRGAQGFDTEAFF	TGCGCCAGCCGTGGGGCACAGGGGTTTGACACTGAAGCTTTCTTT	TRBD1	TRBJ1-1	TRBV10-2	NA
CASSEVTGGGEETQYF	TGTGCCAGCAGTGAAGTGACAGGGGGAGGAGAGGAGACCCAGTACTTC	TRBD1	TRBJ2-5	TRBV6-1	NA
CSVVSSGGPGEQYF	TGCAGCGTTGTTAGTTCGGGAGGGCCCGGCGAGCAGTACTTC	TRBD2	TRBJ2-7	TRBV29-1	NA
CASSLDTGRPYF	TGTGCCAGCAGCTTAGATACGGGAAGGCCGTATTTT	NA	TRBJ2-3	TRBV7-2	NA